This T cell receptor (beta chain) came from a study of blood T cell repertoires in COVID-19. In the study overall: COVID-19 samples from acute and convalescent phases originated in the United States, Italy and Spain. PBMCs, B-cell-depleted T cells, or T cells were the source of the cDNA or gDNA that made up the material.

In the original workflow: Counts of nucleated cells, estimated from reference gene primer amplification, were obtained. Here immunoSEQ multiplex PCR was the method, and the copy in TCRdb shows in-frame clones only, minus some. The D gene and trimming were derived from the DNA, and the V and J assignments and clone size from that table. Counted here are about 100,000 clones, roughly nine tenths occurring once; the ten biggest clones make up roughly 30%. This clone was recorded once. The CDR3 loop spans 15 amino acids. Looked up from germline, CDR1 is MNHEY and CDR2 is SMNVEV (reference sequence). Between the trimmed V and J ends, which lost 4 bases and 2 bases, there was a span of 14 bases.

Source material: peripheral blood. V is TRBV27 and J is TRBJ1-1; D may be TRBD1 (5 bases). This clonotype was obtained from a woman at least 80 years old with acute or convalescent COVID-19. CDR3 residues: CASSSHGRVNTEAFF. CDR3 DNA sequence: TGTGCCAGCAGTTCCCACGGCAGGGTAAACACTGAAGCTTTCTTT.